The text below deals with one TCR delta chain. This clone was observed a handful of times. The antigen this receptor binds is unknown. No much larger clonotype is one base removed from it; base qualities were not supplied. Both library preparation methods relied on multiplex PCR with primers aimed at conserved V and J regions of the TCR genes. After purification and pooling, the amplicons were sequenced on an Illumina MiSeq platform. The original pipeline was this. V(D)J alignment, clonotype assembly and translation were performed with MiXCR, whereas functionality assessment and CDR3 repertoire analyses were performed with VDJtools. CDR3 was defined according to IMGT, and analyses were limited to productive sequences using functional genes, with ORF genes and pseudogenes excluded. A custom Python script was used to look across all patients and controls for identical amino acid CDR3s belonging to major clonotypes, meaning those with a frequency of >=5%. To compare clonotype frequencies between patients and controls, a one-sided non-parametric Wilcoxon test was applied. TCRdb recomputed clones from the public reads with CATT; identical DNA rows were then combined. The V and J calls here are based on TCRdb, not the publication. The table for this sample lists fewer than 3,500 delta-chain clones; 1% to 1.5% of them were counted only once. The top ten hold just under 20% of the sample.

For TCR sequencing, genomic DNA was taken from peripheral blood mononuclear cells isolated from both patients and controls. Controls were approximately 23 healthy adult blood donors, with a median age of approximately 60 years and roughly twelve males and around eleven females, matched to patients for age and sex. This specimen comes from a study of gamma delta lymphoproliferative disorders and STAT genes (dated by TCRdb to the late 2010s). Looking at the study overall: The LymphoTrack Dx TCRG Assay was used to prepare gamma-chain libraries from at least 50 ng of genomic DNA. A couple of gamma-chain samples and all delta-chain samples were sequenced twice to confirm results. Because no corresponding Invivoscribe delta assay was available, delta-chain libraries were prepared according to the standard operating procedure of the EuroClonality-NGS working group. Within a larger immunophenotypic and STAT-mutation study, TCR gamma and delta CDR3 repertoires were profiled by deep sequencing in Tgammadelta lymphoproliferative disease patients and healthy controls.

Its CDR3 holds 16 amino acids, cysteine through phenylalanine. Only CDR3 DNA is held: 48 bases, read in frame from base 1. The germline V end is reduced by 3 bases and the J end by 0 bases; junction bases left unmatched: 6. CDR1 and CDR2, looked up from the germline V gene, are GEAIGNYY and EKD. The research as a whole found: When whole repertoires were clustered, patient gamma repertoires were grouped separately from healthy controls, whereas no separation between groups was observed for delta repertoires. The authors noted that NGS specificity may be reduced at low frequencies, so the public or private nature of leukemic clones needs confirmation. Almost every major gamma and delta clonotype found in patients was public, meaning shared with at least one healthy donor, with just a couple of gamma clonotypes being private to disease. Control T cells were likely spread across varied maturation stages, whereas leukemic cells were skewed toward terminal effectors, which potentially limits comparisons between patients and controls.

This sequence uses TRDV2 and TRDJ1, with TRDD3 matching 10 junction bases. Input material: blood. This clonotype was sampled from a human donor in good health. The bases are TGTGCCTGTGACCTACTGGGGGATGGATACACCGATAAACTCATCTTT. Its product reads: CACDLLGDGYTDKLIF.